The 32 T cell receptor beta chains below come from one sample, sequenced in a study of identical twins (dated by TCRdb to 2016 to 2017). Library preparation employed 5' RACE. TCRdb records Illumina HiSeq 2000 as the sequencer. Using fastp trimming at Q25 and MiXCR clonotype assembly, TCRdb reanalyzed the public sequencing data and kept in-frame beta chains. CDR3 protein sequences are deduplicated, and each keeps its most common genes and DNA. The sample has about 570,000 distinct CDR3 sequences on record, roughly 9.9% of them singletons. In total, the top ten clones hold roughly 3% of the sample. These sequences were also reported in another study, on yellow fever vaccine responses in identical twins.

What was sequenced was PBMCs. The receptors derive from a woman aged 18 to 35 in good health.

The chain uses TRBV20-1 and TRBJ1-1, with 10 nucleotides matching TRBD1. From germline, CDR1 is DFQATT and CDR2 SNEGSKA (reference sequence). The CDR3 runs to 16 residues. Unmatched junction bases numbered 16, after V lost 5 bases and J lost 7 bases. The CDR3 here is CSAQTGGSPPSIEAFF. DNA of the CDR3: TGCAGTGCTCAGACAGGGGGCAGTCCCCCGAGCATTGAAGCTTTCTTT.

This clonotype has a count of ten or more. J is TRBJ2-1 and V is TRBV3-1; D unclear. CDR3 length: 18 residues. V lost 1 base to trimming and J lost 0 bases, with 16 bases between them. In germline, CDR1 is LGHDT, CDR2 YNNKEL (reference sequence). DNA of the CDR3: TGTGCCAGCAGCCAAGTAGGTTTAGCCCTGAGCTCCTACAATGAGCAGTTCTTC. Amino acid sequence: CASSQVGLALSSYNEQFF.

In its sample, this clonotype was seen many times. V is TRBV2 and J is TRBJ2-3, with 10 bases identical to TRBD1. J gave up 12 bases and V 11 bases, and 14 bases lay outside the gene matches. Germline V gene lookup returns CDR1 SNHLY and CDR2 FYNNEI. The CDR3 covers 13 residues. The CDR3 here is CAGNRVGQGHQYF. The CDR3 nucleotides read TGTGCCGGCAATCGGGTGGGACAGGGGCATCAGTATTTT. Full variable domain (remainder filled in from reference TRBV2 and TRBJ2-3): EPEVTQTPSHQVTQMGQEVILRCVPISNHLYFYWYRQILGQKVEFLVSFYNNEISEKSEIFDDQFSVERPDGSNFTLKIRSTKLEDSAMYFCAGNRVGQGHQYFGPGTRLTVL.

This clonotype was observed many times. CDR3 DNA: TGTGCCAGCAGTTCCCCAGTTGCGGGGGCCGGGGGACCGTTTAGCACAGATACGCAGTATTTT. Its protein product is CASSSPVAGAGGPFSTDTQYF. The genes are TRBV12-3 or TRBV12-4 and TRBJ2-3; maybe TRBD2 (7 bases). V was clipped by 4 bases and J by 0 bases, with 29 bases between them. The CDR3 sequence is 21 residues long.

The sample holds many counts of this clonotype. This chain links TRBV21-1 with TRBJ2-5. TRBV21-1 is a recognized pseudogene. This CDR3 has 14 amino acids. DNA of the CDR3: TGTGCCAGCAGCACCTCAGGTTATGGCGAGACCCAGTACTTC. This codes for CASSTSGYGETQYF.

This clonotype turned up a few times. The chain uses TRBV12-3 or TRBV12-4 and TRBJ2-3; 8 nucleotides agree with TRBD1. There are 13 residues in the CDR3. The V segment lost 2 bases and the J segment 6 bases; nucleotides outside the gene matches: 1. The CDR3 region is CASSLWDRDTQYF. The CDR3 DNA reads as TGTGCCAGCAGTTTATGGGACAGGGATACGCAGTATTTT.

The table lists this clonotype with a few counts. The V gene is TRBV28, the J gene TRBJ2-6, with TRBD2 matching 7 bases. CDR3 size: 18 residues. Germline V gene data show CDR1 as MDHEN and CDR2 as SYDVKM. V lost 3 bases, J lost 0 bases, and 8 bases stayed unmatched. Here the CDR3 reads CASSFATGGYSGANVLTF. CDR3 bases: TGTGCCAGCAGTTTTGCAACGGGGGGTTACTCTGGGGCCAACGTCCTGACTTTC. The full variable domain, with the rest looked up from reference TRBV28 and TRBJ2-6, is DVKVTQSSRYLVKRTGEKVFLECVQDMDHENMFWYRQDPGLGLRLIYFSYDVKMKEKGDIPEGYSVSREKKERFSLILESASTNQTSMYLCASSFATGGYSGANVLTFGAGSRLTVL.

This chain joins TRBV15 and TRBJ2-1; tentatively, D is TRBD2 (7 bases). With 0 bases removed from V and 9 bases from J, the gap between germline ends came to 15 bases. Germline V gene lookup returns CDR1 LNHNV and CDR2 YYDKDF (reference sequence). This CDR3 is built from 15 residues. The CDR3 loop is CATSRDRGGASEQFF. For the CDR3, the DNA is TGTGCCACCAGCAGAGATAGAGGGGGGGCCAGTGAGCAGTTCTTC.

The chain links TRBV7-9 to TRBJ2-5; maybe TRBD1 (6 bases). This CDR3 has 15 amino acids. Trimming removed 4 bases from V and 0 bases from J, with 12 bases in between. Germline lookup yields CDR1 SEHNR and CDR2 FQNEAQ (reference sequence). This CDR3 reads CASSSAGTYQETQYF. In DNA form, the CDR3 reads TGTGCCAGCAGCTCCGCCGGGACATACCAAGAGACCCAGTACTTC.

The table lists this clonotype with a few counts. The V gene is TRBV11-2, the J gene TRBJ1-2, with 7 bases identical to TRBD1. V shed 3 bases, J shed 0 bases, and the junction held 7 bases outside the gene matches. This CDR3 has 16 residues. Germline V CDR1 and CDR2: SGHAT, FQNNGV. The CDR3 DNA reads as TGTGCCAGCAGCTTGGGATTGACAGGGACTAACTATGGCTACACCTTC. Translated, it gives CASSLGLTGTNYGYTF.

The table lists this clonotype with a few counts. The chain is built from TRBV20-1 and TRBJ2-7; TRBD1 matches 9 bases. V lost 2 bases to trimming and J lost 6 bases; unmatched junction nucleotides: 8. This CDR3 is 14 amino acids long. The germline V gene has CDR1 DFQATT and CDR2 SNEGSKA (reference sequence). The CDR3 bases are TGCAGTGCTAGAAAAACAGGGGGCAGAGCCGAGCAGTACTTC. Protein: CSARKTGGRAEQYF.

The chain combines TRBV28 with TRBJ2-7, with D tentatively TRBD1 (6 bases). CDR1 and CDR2 (germline): MDHEN, SYDVKM. The V end lost 6 bases, the J end lost 3 bases, and 18 bases lay between the germline ends. The CDR3 has 15 residues. The CDR3 spells CASRPYMQGIYEQYF. The CDR3, as DNA: TGTGCCAGCAGACCCTATATGCAGGGGATCTACGAGCAGTACTTC. The whole variable domain, remainder taken from reference TRBV28 and TRBJ2-7, is DVKVTQSSRYLVKRTGEKVFLECVQDMDHENMFWYRQDPGLGLRLIYFSYDVKMKEKGDIPEGYSVSREKKERFSLILESASTNQTSMYLCASRPYMQGIYEQYFGPGTRLTVT.

Only a few counts were recorded for this clonotype. V is TRBV4-3 and J is TRBJ2-1; TRBD2 agrees at 9 bases. Germline lookup yields CDR1 LGHNA and CDR2 YSLEER. The CDR3 has 18 amino acids. The trim removed 0 bases at V and 6 bases at J, leaving 12 bases unmatched. This CDR3 reads CASSQDPSGTSASNEQFF. The CDR3 nucleotides read TGCGCCAGCAGCCAAGACCCTAGCGGGACATCTGCCTCCAATGAGCAGTTCTTC.

This clonotype was recorded a few times. The V gene is TRBV10-3, the J gene TRBJ1-5; the D gene is possibly TRBD1 (5 bases). Trimming took off 2 bases at V and 3 bases at J, with 8 bases between the two ends. The CDR3 runs 14 residues. Looked up from germline, CDR1 is ENHRY and CDR2 is SYGVKD. The CDR3 DNA is TGTGCCATCAGTGAGAGGGACCTCAATCAGCCCCAGCATTTT. Translation gives CAISERDLNQPQHF.

This sequence joins TRBV5-1 and TRBJ2-7; a possible D gene is TRBD2 (6 bases). V was trimmed by 3 bases and J by 3 bases, leaving 13 bases between them. The CDR3 is made up of 14 amino acids. From germline, CDR1 is SGHRS and CDR2 YFSETQ. The CDR3 sequence is CASSSGTPNYEQYF. As DNA, the CDR3 is TGCGCCAGCAGCTCCGGGACTCCTAACTACGAGCAGTACTTC.

The sample holds a few counts of this clonotype. For the CDR3, the DNA is TGTGCCAGCGTACAGGGAGGGGGTGACACTGAAGCTTTCTTT. It encodes CASVQGGGDTEAFF. The chain joins TRBV6-1 to TRBJ1-1; a possible D gene is TRBD1 (6 bases). V was trimmed by 8 bases and J by 3 bases, leaving 16 bases between them. There are 14 residues in the CDR3. CDR1 MNHNS and CDR2 SASEGT come from the germline V gene.

A few counts support this clonotype. V and J are TRBV7-3 and TRBJ1-5; D not certain. Germline CDR1 is SGHTA and CDR2 is FQGTGA. This CDR3 has 13 residues. The V and J ends lost 3 bases and 7 bases respectively, with 10 bases between them. As DNA, the CDR3 is TGTGCCAGCAGCTTGGAGTTGGGGCAGCCCCAGCATTTT. This sequence encodes CASSLELGQPQHF.

This clonotype was observed a few times. This rearrangement joins TRBV7-2 to TRBJ2-1; a possible D gene is TRBD2 (6 bases). V lost 1 base and J lost 9, with 10 bases in between. Germline V gene sequence: CDR1 SGHTA, CDR2 FQGNSA. The CDR3 runs to 13 residues. CDR3 in amino acids: CASSLGTGVEQFF. CDR3 coding DNA: TGTGCCAGCAGCTTAGGAACGGGAGTTGAGCAGTTCTTC.

This clonotype was counted a few times. The chain joins TRBV6-5 to TRBJ2-4, with D unresolved. This CDR3 has 15 residues. The germline V gene encodes CDR1 MNHEY and CDR2 SVGAGI. Trimming removed 0 bases at V and 0 bases at J, with 6 bases between. Written as DNA, the CDR3 is TGTGCCAGCAGTTACTCGGAAGTAGCCAAAAACATTCAGTACTTC. Encoded protein: CASSYSEVAKNIQYF.

This clonotype was detected a few times. V usage is TRBV14 and J usage is TRBJ2-3; 9 bases fit TRBD1. Germline V gene lookup returns CDR1 SGHDN and CDR2 FVKESK. The V and J ends lost 0 bases and 2 bases, in that order; junction bases with no gene match: 3. This CDR3 has 16 residues. CDR3 DNA sequence: TGTGCCAGCAGCCAAGAACGGGACAGGGACACAGATACGCAGTATTTT. It yields the protein CASSQERDRDTDTQYF.

V is TRBV19 and J is TRBJ2-4; perhaps D is TRBD1 or TRBD2 (8 bases each). The V gene lost 7 bases and the J gene lost 7 bases, with 23 bases spanning the gap. CDR1 and CDR2 (germline): LNHDA, SQIVND (reference sequence). This CDR3 comprises 16 residues. The CDR3 sequence: CASKGYAGGGGNIQYF. In DNA form, the CDR3 reads TGTGCCAGTAAAGGTTACGCAGGGGGCGGGGGGAACATTCAGTACTTC.

The chain joins TRBV7-2 to TRBJ1-1, with a possible D match to TRBD1 (6 bases). Germline values: CDR1 SGHTA, CDR2 FQGNSA. The CDR3 totals 14 residues. Trimming left V 3 bases short and J 4 bases short, with 12 bases between. CDR3: CASSLDQGFTEAFF. In nucleotides, the CDR3 is TGTGCCAGCAGCTTGGACCAGGGGTTCACTGAAGCTTTCTTT.

Only a few counts were recorded for this clonotype. V and J are TRBV27 and TRBJ2-1, with D uncertain. Trimming pared 2 bases from V and 0 bases from J, leaving 11 bases between. Germline V gene sequence: CDR1 MNHEY, CDR2 SMNVEV (reference sequence). This CDR3 has 16 residues. CDR3 nucleotides: TGTGCCAGCAGTTTAACACCGACCCCCTCCTACAATGAGCAGTTCTTC. Amino acids: CASSLTPTPSYNEQFF.

This clonotype was recorded a few times. This rearrangement joins TRBV2 to TRBJ2-7; D not certain. The CDR3 length is 12 residues. Trimming shortened V by 7 bases and J by 2 bases, and 9 bases separated the two germline ends. Germline CDR1 and CDR2: SNHLY and FYNNEI. CDR3 coding DNA: TGTGCCAGCACCGAAAGGACCTACGAGCAGTACTTC. This translates into CASTERTYEQYF.

This clonotype was detected many times. The rearrangement links TRBV6-4 to TRBJ2-3; D possibly matches TRBD1 or TRBD2 (5 bases each). V was trimmed by 4 bases and J by 0 bases, leaving 8 bases between them. Germline V lookup: CDR1 MRHNA, CDR2 SNTAGT. CDR3 size: 14 residues. The chain's CDR3 is CASSGGSSTDTQYF. The CDR3 region has the DNA TGTGCCAGCAGTGGGGGGAGTAGCACAGATACGCAGTATTTT.

This clonotype has ten or more counts. Written as DNA, the CDR3 is TGCGCCAGCAGCCAACTTCAGGGGGATACGCAGTATTTT. It codes for CASSQLQGDTQYF. The chain has TRBV4-3 and TRBJ2-3, with TRBD1 as a possible D gene (6 bases). Trimming took off 2 bases at V and 6 bases at J, with 9 bases between the two ends. The CDR3 consists of 13 residues. CDR1 and CDR2 from the germline V gene are LGHNA and YSLEER.

This clonotype was counted between two and nine times. The chain carries TRBV5-8 and TRBJ2-1, with D unclear. This CDR3 comprises 13 residues. The germline V gene encodes CDR1 SGHTS and CDR2 YDEGEE. Trimming pared 7 bases from V and 5 bases from J, leaving 13 bases between. The CDR3 here is CASWVAFNNEQFF. CDR3 nucleotide sequence: TGTGCCAGCTGGGTTGCTTTTAACAATGAGCAGTTCTTC.

This clonotype has a handful of counts. The chain couples TRBV11-2 to TRBJ2-1; D is uncertain. With 2 bases removed from V and 3 bases from J, the gap between germline ends came to 11 bases. The germline V gene encodes CDR1 SGHAT and CDR2 FQNNGV. The CDR3 covers 15 residues. CDR3 protein: CASSLPAYGYNEQFF. In DNA, the CDR3 is TGTGCCAGCAGCTTACCCGCGTACGGCTACAATGAGCAGTTCTTC.

The CDR3 spells CASSELASEQFF. DNA of the CDR3: TGTGCCAGCAGTGAACTCGCCAGTGAGCAGTTCTTC. The chain joins TRBV2 to TRBJ2-1; no clear D. Germline V gives CDR1 SNHLY, CDR2 FYNNEI. This CDR3 contains 12 residues. V gave up 2 bases and J gave up 9 bases, with 8 bases separating them.

This clonotype was counted a few times. The chain has TRBV30 and TRBJ2-6; D unclear. The CDR3 consists of 14 residues. The germline CDR1 and CDR2 sequences are GTSNPN and SVGIG (reference sequence). Trimming stripped 3 bases from V and 4 bases from J, with 10 bases between. Here the CDR3 DNA reads TGTGCCTGGAGCCTGATCGGGGGGGCCAACGTCCTGACTTTC. Its protein is CAWSLIGGANVLTF.

This clonotype was detected many times. This chain joins TRBV11-2 and TRBJ2-5; possibly TRBD2 for D (5 bases). Per germline, CDR1 SGHAT and CDR2 FQNNGV. Trimming removed 1 base from V and 1 base from J, with 22 bases in between. This CDR3 comprises 19 residues. The CDR3, as DNA: TGTGCCAGCAGCTTAGTACTAGGCTCGGAGGTCAGTTTCCAAGAGACCCAGTACTTC. Its protein product is CASSLVLGSEVSFQETQYF.

This clonotype has only a few counts. V is TRBV3-1 and J is TRBJ2-1; perhaps TRBD2 as D (7 bases). From germline, CDR1 is LGHDT and CDR2 YNNKEL (reference sequence). This CDR3 spans 15 amino acids. Between the trimmed V and J ends, which lost 0 bases and 6 bases, there was a span of 12 bases. The CDR3 spells CASSQERGTINEQFF. The CDR3 nucleotides read TGTGCCAGCAGCCAAGAGAGGGGGACTATCAATGAGCAGTTCTTC.